A single sample gave rise to the 2 T cell receptor beta chains below, sequenced in a study of T cell repertoires in cytomegalovirus infection. No antigens are known for them. TCRdb ran MiXCR on the reads and lists one entry per CDR3 protein. The table lists 570,000 or so distinct CDR3 sequences, under 45% of them singletons. The sample was cultured PBMCs, taken from culture after CMV antigen stimulation. The receptor source for this set is a human donor in good health (CMV status not recorded). Some clones in this sample may be carry-over from other donors' samples.

This clonotype was seen a few times. This sequence joins TRBV11-2 and TRBJ2-7; D remains ambiguous. CDR3 size: 14 residues. V dropped 1 base and J dropped 4 bases, with 11 bases sitting between them. The germline CDR1 and CDR2 sequences are SGHAT and FQNNGV. This CDR3 is CASSLVLLGYEQYF. The CDR3 DNA follows: TGTGCCAGCAGCTTAGTCCTGTTAGGATACGAGCAGTACTTC.

The chain joins TRBV7-2 to TRBJ2-2, with 9 bases matching TRBD2. This CDR3 comprises 16 residues. V gave up 1 base and J gave up 6 bases; unmatched junction bases: 6. Germline CDR1 SGHTA, CDR2 FQGNSA. CDR3: CASSLVAGGTAGELFF. In DNA, the CDR3 is TGTGCCAGCAGCTTAGTGGCGGGGGGGACGGCCGGGGAGCTGTTTTTT.